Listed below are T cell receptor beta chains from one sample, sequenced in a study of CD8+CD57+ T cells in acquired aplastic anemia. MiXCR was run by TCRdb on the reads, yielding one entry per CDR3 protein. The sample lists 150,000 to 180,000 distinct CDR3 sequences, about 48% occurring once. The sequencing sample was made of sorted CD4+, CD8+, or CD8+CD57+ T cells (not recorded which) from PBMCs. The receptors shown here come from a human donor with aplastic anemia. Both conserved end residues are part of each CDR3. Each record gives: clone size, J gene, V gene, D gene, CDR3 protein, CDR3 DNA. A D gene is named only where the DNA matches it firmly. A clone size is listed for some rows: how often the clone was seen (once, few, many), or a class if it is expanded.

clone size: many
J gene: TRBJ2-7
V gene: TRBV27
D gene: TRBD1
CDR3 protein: CASTSTGGRYYEQYF
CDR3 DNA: TGTGCCAGCACCTCCACAGGGGGCCGGTACTACGAGCAGTACTTC

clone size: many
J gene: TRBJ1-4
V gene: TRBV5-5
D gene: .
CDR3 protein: CASSLRQVDEKLFF
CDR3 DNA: TGTGCCAGCAGCTTGAGGCAGGTGGATGAAAAACTGTTTTTT

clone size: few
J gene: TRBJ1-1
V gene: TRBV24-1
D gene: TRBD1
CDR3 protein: CATSDLTGVLNTEAFF
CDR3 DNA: TGTGCCACCAGTGATTTGACAGGGGTTCTGAACACTGAAGCTTTCTTT

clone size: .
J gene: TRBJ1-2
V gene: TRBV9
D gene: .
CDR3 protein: CASSVMQLGHGYTF
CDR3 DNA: TGTGCCAGCAGCGTGATGCAGTTAGGTCATGGCTACACCTTC

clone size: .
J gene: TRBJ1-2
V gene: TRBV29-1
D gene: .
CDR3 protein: CSSSPDSASGGYTF
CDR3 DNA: TGCAGCTCTTCCCCCGATTCGGCATCGGGAGGGTACACCTTC

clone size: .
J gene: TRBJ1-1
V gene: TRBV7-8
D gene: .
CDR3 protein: CASSLGEDTEAFF
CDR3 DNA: TGTGCCAGCAGCTTGGGGGAGGACACTGAAGCTTTCTTT

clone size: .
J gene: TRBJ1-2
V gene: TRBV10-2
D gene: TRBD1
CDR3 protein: CASTPDRGGYGYTF
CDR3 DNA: TGCGCCAGCACCCCGGACAGGGGAGGCTATGGCTACACCTTC

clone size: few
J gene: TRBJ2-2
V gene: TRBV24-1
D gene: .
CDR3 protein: CATSVLGELFF
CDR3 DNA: TGTGCCACCTCCGTTCTTGGGGAGCTGTTTTTT

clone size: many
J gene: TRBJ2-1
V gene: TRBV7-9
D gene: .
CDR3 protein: CASSGDHQGPLRYNEQFF
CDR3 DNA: TGTGCCAGCAGCGGGGACCACCAGGGGCCCCTTAGGTACAATGAGCAGTTCTTC

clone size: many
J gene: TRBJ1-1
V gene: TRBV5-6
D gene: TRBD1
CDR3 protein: CASSLSYWDREGTEAFF
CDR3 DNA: TGTGCCAGCAGCTTATCTTACTGGGACAGGGAGGGCACTGAAGCTTTCTTT

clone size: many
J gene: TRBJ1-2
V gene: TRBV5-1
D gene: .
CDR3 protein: CASSLGANYGYTF
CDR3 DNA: TGCGCCAGCAGCTTGGGAGCTAACTATGGCTACACCTTC

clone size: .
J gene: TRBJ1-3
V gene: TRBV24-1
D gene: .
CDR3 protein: CATSDSPGNTIYF
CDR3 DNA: TGTGCCACCAGTGATTCTCCCGGGAACACCATATATTTT

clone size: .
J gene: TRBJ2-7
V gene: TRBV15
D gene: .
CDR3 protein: CATSRDLASAYEQYF
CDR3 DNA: TGTGCCACCAGCAGAGATCTAGCCAGCGCCTACGAGCAGTACTTC

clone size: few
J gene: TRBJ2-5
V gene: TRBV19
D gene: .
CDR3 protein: CASRAVYQETQYF
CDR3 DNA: TGTGCCAGTCGAGCCGTGTACCAAGAGACCCAGTACTTC

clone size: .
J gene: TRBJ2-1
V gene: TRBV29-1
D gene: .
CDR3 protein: CSSSRDGSYNEQFF
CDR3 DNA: TGCAGCTCCTCCCGGGACGGATCCTACAATGAGCAGTTCTTC

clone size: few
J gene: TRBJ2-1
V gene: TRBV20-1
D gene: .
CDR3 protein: CSAISGWAVVDEQFF
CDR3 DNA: TGCAGTGCCATCTCGGGGTGGGCCGTTGTCGATGAGCAGTTCTTC

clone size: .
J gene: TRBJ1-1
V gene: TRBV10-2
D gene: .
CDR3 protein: CASSGDTNTEAFF
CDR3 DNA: TGCGCCAGCAGCGGTGACACGAACACTGAAGCTTTCTTT

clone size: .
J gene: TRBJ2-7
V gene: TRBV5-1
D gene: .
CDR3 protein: CASSFSAQSDYEQYF
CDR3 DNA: TGCGCCAGCAGCTTTTCTGCACAGTCGGACTACGAGCAGTACTTC

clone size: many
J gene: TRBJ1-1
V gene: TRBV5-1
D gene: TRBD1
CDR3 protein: CASSIYRGGLTEAFF
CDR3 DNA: TGCGCCAGCAGCATTTACAGGGGGGGTCTCACTGAAGCTTTCTTT

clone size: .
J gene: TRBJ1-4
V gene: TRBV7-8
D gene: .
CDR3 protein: CASSGSARANEKLFF
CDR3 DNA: TGTGCCAGCAGCGGAAGTGCCAGGGCTAATGAAAAACTGTTTTTT

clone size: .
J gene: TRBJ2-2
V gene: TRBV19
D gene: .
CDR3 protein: CASTSDAGSYGELFF
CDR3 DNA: TGTGCCAGTACCTCGGACGCGGGGTCGTACGGGGAGCTGTTTTTT

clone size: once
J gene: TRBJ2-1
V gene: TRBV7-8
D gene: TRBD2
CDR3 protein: CATSAGETYNEQFF
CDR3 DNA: TGTGCCACCTCAGCGGGAGAAACCTACAATGAGCAGTTCTTC